The clone carrying this T cell receptor (beta chain) was seen repeatedly, ten times or more. Antigen unknown. The germline gives CDR1 SGHRS, CDR2 YFSETQ. With 0 bases removed from V and 2 bases from J, the gap between germline ends came to 10 bases. This CDR3 is built from 15 residues. RNA transcripts were the template for amplifying TCR beta CDR3 regions. A set of HTBI primers served as the primers for a first-round RT-PCR of the TCR CDR3. A single record per CDR3 protein comes from TCRdb applying MiXCR to the multiplex PCR reads. There are under 450,000 distinct CDR3 sequences in the sample; around 16% occur only once, and about 14% lies in the top ten. The study excluded patients with uncontrolled infection, other autoimmune disease, pregnancy or lactation. This sample stems from a study of T cells in Graves' hyperthyroidism and ophthalmopathy. Findings and limits, study-wide: The model's output predicted ophthalmopathy at a median of roughly 6 months prior to onset. A 13 V-J signature model discriminated ophthalmopathy versus stable hyperthyroidism.

What was sequenced was blood. The J gene is TRBJ2-3, the V gene TRBV5-1; D gene unclear. The sequence was obtained from a woman aged 18-30 years with Graves' hyperthyroidism. The CDR3 reads CASSLDRADTDTQYF. CDR3 DNA: TGCGCCAGCAGCTTGGATCGGGCAGACACAGATACGCAGTATTTT.